This TCR beta chain originates from a study of control samples from healthy donors and cancer patients. This CDR3 has 16 residues. Germline loops: CDR1 SEHNR, CDR2 FQNEAQ (reference sequence). The V segment lost 5 bases and the J segment 8 bases; nucleotides outside the gene matches: 12. Sequencing used immunoSEQ multiplex PCR; TCRdb keeps in-frame clones, though not all of them. The sample yields around 90,000 clones, about 89% seen once. The sample taken for sequencing was blood. The receptor was isolated from a man in his thirties or forties in good health. This chain joins TRBV7-9 and TRBJ1-6; 7 bases are shared with TRBD1. The CDR3 sequence: CASSQIDREWDSPLHF. The CDR3 region has the DNA TGTGCCAGCAGCCAGATAGACAGGGAATGGGATTCACCCCTCCACTTT.